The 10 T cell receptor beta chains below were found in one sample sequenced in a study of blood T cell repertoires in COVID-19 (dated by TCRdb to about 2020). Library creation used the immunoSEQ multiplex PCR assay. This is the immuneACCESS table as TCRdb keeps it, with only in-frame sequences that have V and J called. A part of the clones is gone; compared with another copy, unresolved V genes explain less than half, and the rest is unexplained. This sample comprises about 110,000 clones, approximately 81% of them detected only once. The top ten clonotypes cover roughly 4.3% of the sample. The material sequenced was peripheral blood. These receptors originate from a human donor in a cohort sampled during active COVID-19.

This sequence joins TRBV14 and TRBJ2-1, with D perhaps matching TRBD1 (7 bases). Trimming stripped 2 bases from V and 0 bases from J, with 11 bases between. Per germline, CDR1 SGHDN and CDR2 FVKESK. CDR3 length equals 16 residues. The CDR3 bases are TGTGCCAGCAGCCAAAGGCGGGACAGCTCCTACAATGAGCAGTTCTTC. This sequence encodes CASSQRRDSSYNEQFF.

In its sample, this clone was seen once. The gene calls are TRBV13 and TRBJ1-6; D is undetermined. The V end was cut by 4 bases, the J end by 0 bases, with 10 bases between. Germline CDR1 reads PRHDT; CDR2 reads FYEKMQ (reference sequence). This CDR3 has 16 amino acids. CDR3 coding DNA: TGTGCCAGCAGCTCTAGGGAGAGCTCCTATAATTCACCCCTCCACTTT. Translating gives CASSSRESSYNSPLHF.

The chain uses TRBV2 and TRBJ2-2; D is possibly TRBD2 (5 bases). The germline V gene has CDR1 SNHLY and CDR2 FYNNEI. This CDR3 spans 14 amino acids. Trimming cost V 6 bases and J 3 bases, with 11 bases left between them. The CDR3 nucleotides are TGTGCCAGCAGGGAGGTCTCTTACACCGGGGAGCTGTTTTTT. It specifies CASREVSYTGELFF.

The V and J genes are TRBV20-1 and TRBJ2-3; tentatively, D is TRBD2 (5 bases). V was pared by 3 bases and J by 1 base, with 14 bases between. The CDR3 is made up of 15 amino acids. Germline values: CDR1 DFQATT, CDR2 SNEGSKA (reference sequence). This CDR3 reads CSASRTPWGTDTQYF. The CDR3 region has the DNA TGCAGTGCTAGTAGGACTCCCTGGGGCACAGATACGCAGTATTTT.

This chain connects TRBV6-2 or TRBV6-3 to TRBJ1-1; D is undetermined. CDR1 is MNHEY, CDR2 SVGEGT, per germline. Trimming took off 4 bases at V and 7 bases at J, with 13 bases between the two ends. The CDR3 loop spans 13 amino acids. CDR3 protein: CASSSPREVEAFF. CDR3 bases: TGTGCCAGCAGTTCCCCCAGAGAGGTTGAAGCTTTCTTT.

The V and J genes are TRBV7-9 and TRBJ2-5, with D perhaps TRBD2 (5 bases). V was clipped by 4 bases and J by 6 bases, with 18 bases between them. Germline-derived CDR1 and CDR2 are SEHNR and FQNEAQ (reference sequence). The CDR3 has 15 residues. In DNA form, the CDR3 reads TGTGCCAGCAGCTCCCTTCCTAGCAATATGCAGACCCAGTACTTC. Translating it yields CASSSLPSNMQTQYF.

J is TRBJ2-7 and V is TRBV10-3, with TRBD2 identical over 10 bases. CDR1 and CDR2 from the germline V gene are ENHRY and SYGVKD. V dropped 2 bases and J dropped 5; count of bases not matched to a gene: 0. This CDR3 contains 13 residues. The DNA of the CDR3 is TGTGCCATCAGTGAGGGGACTAGCGACGAGCAGTACTTC. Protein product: CAISEGTSDEQYF.

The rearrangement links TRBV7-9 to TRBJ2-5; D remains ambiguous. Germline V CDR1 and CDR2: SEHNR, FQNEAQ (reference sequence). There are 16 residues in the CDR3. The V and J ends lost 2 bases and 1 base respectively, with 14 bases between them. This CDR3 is CASSLPLGRLQETQYF. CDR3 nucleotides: TGTGCCAGCAGCTTACCTCTTGGGCGTCTCCAAGAGACCCAGTACTTC.

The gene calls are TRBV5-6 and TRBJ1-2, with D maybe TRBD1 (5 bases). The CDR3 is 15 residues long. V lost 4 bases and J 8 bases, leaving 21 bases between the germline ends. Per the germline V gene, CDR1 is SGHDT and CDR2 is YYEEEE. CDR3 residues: CASSTPGLGPLGYTF. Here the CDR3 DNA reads TGTGCCAGCAGCACTCCGGGACTGGGACCCTTGGGCTACACCTTC.

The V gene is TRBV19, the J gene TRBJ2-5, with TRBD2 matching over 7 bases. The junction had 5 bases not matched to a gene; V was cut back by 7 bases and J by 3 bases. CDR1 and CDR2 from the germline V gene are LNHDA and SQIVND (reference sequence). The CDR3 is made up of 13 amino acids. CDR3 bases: TGTGCCAGTAAGGGGCTAGCGGAAGAGACCCAGTACTTC. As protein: CASKGLAEETQYF.